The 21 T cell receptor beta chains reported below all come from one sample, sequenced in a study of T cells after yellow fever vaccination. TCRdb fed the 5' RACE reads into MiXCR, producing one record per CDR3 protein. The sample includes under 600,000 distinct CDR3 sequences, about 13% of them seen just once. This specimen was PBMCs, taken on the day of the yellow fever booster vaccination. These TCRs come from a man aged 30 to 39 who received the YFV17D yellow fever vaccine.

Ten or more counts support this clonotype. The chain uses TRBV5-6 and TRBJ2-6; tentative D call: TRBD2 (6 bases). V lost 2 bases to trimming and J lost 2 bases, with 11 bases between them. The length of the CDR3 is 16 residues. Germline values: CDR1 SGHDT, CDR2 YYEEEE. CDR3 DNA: TGTGCCAGCAGCTTTGCGGGGATTCCTGGGGCCAACGTCCTGACTTTC. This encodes CASSFAGIPGANVLTF.

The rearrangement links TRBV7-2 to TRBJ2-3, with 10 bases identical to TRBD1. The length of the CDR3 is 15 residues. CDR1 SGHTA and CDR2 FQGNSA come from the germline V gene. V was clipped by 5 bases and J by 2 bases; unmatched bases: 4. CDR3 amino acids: CASSQTGGITDTQYF. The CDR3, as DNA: TGTGCCAGCAGCCAGACAGGGGGCATCACAGATACGCAGTATTTT.

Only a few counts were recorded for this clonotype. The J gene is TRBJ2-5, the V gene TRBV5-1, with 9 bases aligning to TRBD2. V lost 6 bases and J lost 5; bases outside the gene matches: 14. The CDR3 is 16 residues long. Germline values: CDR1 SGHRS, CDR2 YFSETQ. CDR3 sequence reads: CASTNARLAGTETQYF. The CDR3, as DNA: TGCGCCAGCACCAACGCGCGCCTAGCGGGAACGGAGACCCAGTACTTC.

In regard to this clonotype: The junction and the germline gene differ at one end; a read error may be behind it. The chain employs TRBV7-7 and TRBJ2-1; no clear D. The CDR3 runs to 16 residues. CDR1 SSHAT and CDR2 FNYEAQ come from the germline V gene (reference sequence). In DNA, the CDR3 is TGTGCTAGCAGCTTGAATGGTCCGGCAGGCGCCGGGGAGCAGTTCTTC. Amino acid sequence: CASSLNGPAGAGEQFF.

DNA for the CDR3: TGCAGTGCTAGCGACCAACTGGGCAATGAGCAGTTCTTC. Protein product: CSASDQLGNEQFF. The gene calls are TRBV20-1 and TRBJ2-1; no clear D gene. The germline gives CDR1 DFQATT, CDR2 SNEGSKA (reference sequence). Trimming shortened V by 3 bases and J by 6 bases, and 12 bases separated the two germline ends. The CDR3 is 13 amino acids.

The CDR3 region has the DNA TGTGCCAGCAGCCAAGAGTATGAGCAGTTCTTC. It encodes CASSQEYEQFF. V and J are TRBV14 and TRBJ2-1, with no clear D. The CDR3 is 11 residues long. CDR1 is SGHDN, CDR2 FVKESK, per germline. The ends were cut back, 0 bases at V and 8 bases at J, with 2 bases in the middle.

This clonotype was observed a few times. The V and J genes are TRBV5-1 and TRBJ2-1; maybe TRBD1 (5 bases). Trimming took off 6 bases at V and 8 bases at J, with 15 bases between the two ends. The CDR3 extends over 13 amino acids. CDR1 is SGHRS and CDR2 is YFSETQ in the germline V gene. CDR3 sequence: CASMAGLDDEQFF. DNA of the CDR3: TGCGCCAGCATGGCAGGGCTGGATGATGAGCAGTTCTTC.

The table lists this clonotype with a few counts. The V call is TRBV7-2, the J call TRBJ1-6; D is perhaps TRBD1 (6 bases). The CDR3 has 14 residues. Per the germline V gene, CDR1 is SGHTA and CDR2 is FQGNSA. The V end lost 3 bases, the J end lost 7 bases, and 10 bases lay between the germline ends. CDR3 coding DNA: TGTGCCAGCAGCTTCGGGGGCAAGAATTCACCCCTCCACTTT. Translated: CASSFGGKNSPLHF.

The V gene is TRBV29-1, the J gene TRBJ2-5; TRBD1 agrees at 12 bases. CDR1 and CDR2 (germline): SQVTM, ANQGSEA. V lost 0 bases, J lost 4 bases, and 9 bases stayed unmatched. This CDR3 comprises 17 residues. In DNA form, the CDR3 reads TGCAGCGTTGAAGACCGGGACAGGGGGCATGATCGAGAGACCCAGTACTTC. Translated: CSVEDRDRGHDRETQYF.

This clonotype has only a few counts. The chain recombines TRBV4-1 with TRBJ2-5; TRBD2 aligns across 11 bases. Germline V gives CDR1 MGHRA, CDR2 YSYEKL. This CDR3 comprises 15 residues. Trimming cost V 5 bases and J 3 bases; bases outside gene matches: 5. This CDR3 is CASSVPLAGEETQYF. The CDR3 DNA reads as TGCGCCAGCAGCGTCCCACTAGCGGGAGAAGAGACCCAGTACTTC.

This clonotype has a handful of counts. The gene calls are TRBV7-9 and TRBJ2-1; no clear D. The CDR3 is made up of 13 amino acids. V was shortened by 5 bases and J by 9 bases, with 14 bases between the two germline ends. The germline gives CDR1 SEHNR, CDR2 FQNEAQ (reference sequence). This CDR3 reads CASSRAPRREQFF. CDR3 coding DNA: TGTGCCAGCAGCCGTGCCCCTAGGCGTGAGCAGTTCTTC.

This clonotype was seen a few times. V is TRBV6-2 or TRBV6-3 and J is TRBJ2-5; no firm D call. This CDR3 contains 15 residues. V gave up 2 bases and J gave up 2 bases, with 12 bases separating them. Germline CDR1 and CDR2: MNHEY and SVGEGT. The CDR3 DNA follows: TGTGCCAGCAGTTACGCGTTGGGCGCGCAAGAGACCCAGTACTTC. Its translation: CASSYALGAQETQYF.

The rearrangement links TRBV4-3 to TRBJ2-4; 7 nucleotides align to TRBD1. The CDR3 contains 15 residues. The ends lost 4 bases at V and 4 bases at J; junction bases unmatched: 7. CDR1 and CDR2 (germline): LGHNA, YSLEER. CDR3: CASSPLGTVKNIQYF. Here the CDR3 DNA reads TGCGCCAGCAGCCCCCTCGGGACAGTGAAAAACATTCAGTACTTC.

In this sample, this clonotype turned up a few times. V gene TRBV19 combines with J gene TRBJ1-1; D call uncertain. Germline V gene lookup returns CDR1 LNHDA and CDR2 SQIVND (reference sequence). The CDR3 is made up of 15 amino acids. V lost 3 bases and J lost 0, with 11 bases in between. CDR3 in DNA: TGTGCCAGTAGTATGAACGGAGCCCTGAACACTGAAGCTTTCTTT. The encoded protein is CASSMNGALNTEAFF.

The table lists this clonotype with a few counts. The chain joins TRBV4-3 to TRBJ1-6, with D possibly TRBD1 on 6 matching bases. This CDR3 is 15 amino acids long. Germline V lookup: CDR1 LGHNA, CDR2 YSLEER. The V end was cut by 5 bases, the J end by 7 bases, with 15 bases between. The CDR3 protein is CASSAGHLGNSPLHF. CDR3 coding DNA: TGCGCCAGCAGCGCGGGACACTTGGGAAATTCACCCCTCCACTTT.

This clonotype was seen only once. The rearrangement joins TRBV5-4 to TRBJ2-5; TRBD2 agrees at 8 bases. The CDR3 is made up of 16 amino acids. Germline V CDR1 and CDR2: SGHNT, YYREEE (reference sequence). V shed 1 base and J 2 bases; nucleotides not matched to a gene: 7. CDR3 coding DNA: TGTGCCAGCAGCTTGAAGGGACTAGAGCGGCAAGAGACCCAGTACTTC. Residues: CASSLKGLERQETQYF. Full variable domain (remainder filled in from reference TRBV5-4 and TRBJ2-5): ETGVTQSPTHLIKTRGQQVTLRCSSQSGHNTVSWYQQALGQGPQFIFQYYREEENGRGNFPPRFSGLQFPNYSSELNVNALELDDSALYLCASSLKGLERQETQYFGPGTRLLVL.

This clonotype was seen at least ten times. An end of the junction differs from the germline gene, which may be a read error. The CDR3 DNA sequence: TGTGCCAGCAGCTTTGCGGGATCCCAAGAGACCCAGTACTTC. The encoded protein is CASSFAGSQETQYF. The chain joins TRBV5-1 to TRBJ2-5; a possible D gene is TRBD2 (6 bases). The CDR3 consists of 14 residues. Germline values: CDR1 SGHRS, CDR2 YFSETQ.

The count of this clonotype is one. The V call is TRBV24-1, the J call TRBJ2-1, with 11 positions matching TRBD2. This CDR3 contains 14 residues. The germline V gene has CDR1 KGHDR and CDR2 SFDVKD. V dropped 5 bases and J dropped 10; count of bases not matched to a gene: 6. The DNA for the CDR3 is TGTGCCACCAGTGCCCCCAGACTAGCGGGAGAGCAGTTCTTC. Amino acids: CATSAPRLAGEQFF.

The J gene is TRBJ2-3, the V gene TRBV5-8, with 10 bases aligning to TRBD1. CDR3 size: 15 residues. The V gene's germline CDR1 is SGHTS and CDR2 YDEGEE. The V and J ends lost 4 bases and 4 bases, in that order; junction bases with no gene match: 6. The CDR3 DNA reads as TGTGCCAGCAGCCAGGGACAGGGGAAGGCAGATACGCAGTATTTT. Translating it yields CASSQGQGKADTQYF.

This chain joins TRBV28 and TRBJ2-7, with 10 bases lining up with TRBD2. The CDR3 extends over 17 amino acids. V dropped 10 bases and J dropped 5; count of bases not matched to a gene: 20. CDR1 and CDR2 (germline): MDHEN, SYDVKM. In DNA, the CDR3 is TGTGCCACCCAACCCCCATTGGGATCTAGCGGGAGCGACGAGCAGTACTTC. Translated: CATQPPLGSSGSDEQYF. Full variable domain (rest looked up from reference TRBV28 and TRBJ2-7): DVKVTQSSRYLVKRTGEKVFLECVQDMDHENMFWYRQDPGLGLRLIYFSYDVKMKEKGDIPEGYSVSREKKERFSLILESASTNQTSMYLCATQPPLGSSGSDEQYFGPGTRLTVT.

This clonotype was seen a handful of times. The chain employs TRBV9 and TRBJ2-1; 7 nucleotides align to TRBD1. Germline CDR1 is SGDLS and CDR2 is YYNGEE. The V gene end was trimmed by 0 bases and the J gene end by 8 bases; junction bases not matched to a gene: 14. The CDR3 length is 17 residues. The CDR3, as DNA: TGTGCCAGCAGCGTAGGTCCCGGACAGGTAACTCTCGATGAGCAGTTCTTC. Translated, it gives CASSVGPGQVTLDEQFF.